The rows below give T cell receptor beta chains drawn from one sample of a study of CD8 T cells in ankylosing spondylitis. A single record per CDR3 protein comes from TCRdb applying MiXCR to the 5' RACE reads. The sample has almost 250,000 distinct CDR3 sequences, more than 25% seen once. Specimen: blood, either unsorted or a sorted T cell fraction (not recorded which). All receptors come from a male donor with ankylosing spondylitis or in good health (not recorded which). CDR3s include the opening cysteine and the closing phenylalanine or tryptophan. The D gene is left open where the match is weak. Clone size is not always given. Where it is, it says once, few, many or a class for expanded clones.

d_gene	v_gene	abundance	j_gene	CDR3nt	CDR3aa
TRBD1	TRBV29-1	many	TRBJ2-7	TGCAGCGCATGGGACAGCGCCTACGAGCAGTACTTC	CSAWDSAYEQYF
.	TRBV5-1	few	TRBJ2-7	TGCGCCAGCAGCCACGGTTCGGGGGAGCAGTACTTC	CASSHGSGEQYF
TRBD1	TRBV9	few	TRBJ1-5	TGTGCCAGCAGCGTAACAGGGGTAGAGCAGCCCCAGCATTTT	CASSVTGVEQPQHF
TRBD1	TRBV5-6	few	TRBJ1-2	TGTGCCAGCGCGAGGGGGCCTGGCTACACCTTC	CASARGPGYTF
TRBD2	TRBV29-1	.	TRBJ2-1	TGCAGCGTTGAAGGGACTAGCGGGGGGGGCCCCCCACAAGAGCAGTTCTTC	CSVEGTSGGGPPQEQFF
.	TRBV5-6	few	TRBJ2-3	TGTGCCAGCAGCTGGACCCAGACCCAATACGCAGATACGCAGTATTTT	CASSWTQTQYADTQYF
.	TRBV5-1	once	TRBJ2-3	TGCGCCAGCAGCATAAAGGACAGTACGCAGTATTTT	CASSIKDSTQYF
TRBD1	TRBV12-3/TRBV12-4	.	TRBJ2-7	TGTGCCAGCAGTACCCCGGACAGGGTTTACGAGCAGTACTTC	CASSTPDRVYEQYF
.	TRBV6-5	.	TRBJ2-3	TGTGCCAGCCGCGGTGAAGGAGAGTATTTT	CASRGEGEYF
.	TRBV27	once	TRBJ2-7	TGTGCCAGCAGTTTATCTCTGAGCTCCTACGAGCAGTACTTC	CASSLSLSSYEQYF
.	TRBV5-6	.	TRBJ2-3	TGTGCCAGCAGCTTGTTAGCCAGAGATACGCAGTATTTT	CASSLLARDTQYF
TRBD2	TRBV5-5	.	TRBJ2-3	TGTGCCAGCAGCTGGGGACTAGCGGGGGGCCGGATAGATACGCAGTATTTT	CASSWGLAGGRIDTQYF
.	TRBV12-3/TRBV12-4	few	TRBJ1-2	TGTGCCAGCAGTCCAAGCTCCGGGTCTAAGGGTCGGGGCTACACCTTC	CASSPSSGSKGRGYTF